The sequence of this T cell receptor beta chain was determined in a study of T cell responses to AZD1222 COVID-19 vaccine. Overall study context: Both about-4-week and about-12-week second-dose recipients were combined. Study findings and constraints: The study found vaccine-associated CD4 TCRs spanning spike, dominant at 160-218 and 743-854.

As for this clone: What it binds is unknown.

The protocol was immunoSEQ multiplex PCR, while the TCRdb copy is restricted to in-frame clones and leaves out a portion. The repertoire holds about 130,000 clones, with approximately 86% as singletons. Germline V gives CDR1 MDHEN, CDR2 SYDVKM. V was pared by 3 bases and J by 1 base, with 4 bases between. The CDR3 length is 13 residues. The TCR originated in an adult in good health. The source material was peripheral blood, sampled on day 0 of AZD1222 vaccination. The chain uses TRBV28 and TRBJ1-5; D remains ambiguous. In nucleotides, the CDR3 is TGTGCCAGCAGTTTGGCCAGCAATCAGCCCCAGCATTTT. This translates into CASSLASNQPQHF.